The entry that follows covers one T cell receptor (beta chain) sequence. Cryopreserved PBMCs were CD4-enriched, then split into naive and memory cells. Libraries were prepared by immunoSEQ multiplex PCR; TCRdb keeps only in-frame clonotypes and omits some of them. The sample carries tens of thousands of clones, about 90% recorded once. This record belongs to a study of CD4 T cells in relation to SARS-CoV-2 and coronaviruses. Trimming left V 1 base short and J 2 bases short, with 13 bases between. The CDR3 loop spans 17 amino acids. CDR1 is SGHRS and CDR2 is YFSETQ in the germline V gene. The specimen was naive CD4+ T cells from PBMCs. Subset defined: naive CD4+ T cells isolated by negative enrichment. The rearrangement joins TRBV5-1 to TRBJ2-6; the D gene is possibly TRBD1 (6 bases). This TCR came from an adult with COVID-19. CDR3 sequence: CASSLTGTKTGANVLTF. CDR3 DNA sequence: TGCGCCAGCAGCTTGACAGGGACAAAAACTGGGGCCAACGTCCTGACTTTC.